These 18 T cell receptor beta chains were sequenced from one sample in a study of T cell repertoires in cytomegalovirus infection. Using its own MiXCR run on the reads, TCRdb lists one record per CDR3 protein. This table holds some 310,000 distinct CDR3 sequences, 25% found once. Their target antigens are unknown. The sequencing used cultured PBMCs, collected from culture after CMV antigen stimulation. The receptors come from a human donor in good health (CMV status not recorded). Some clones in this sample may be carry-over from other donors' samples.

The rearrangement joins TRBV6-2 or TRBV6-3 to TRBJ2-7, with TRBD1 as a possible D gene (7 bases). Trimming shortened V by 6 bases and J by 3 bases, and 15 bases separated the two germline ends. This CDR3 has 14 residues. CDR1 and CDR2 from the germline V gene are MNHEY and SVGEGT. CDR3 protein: CASSLGGGYYEQYF. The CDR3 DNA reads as TGTGCCAGCAGCCTCGGAGGGGGCTACTACGAGCAGTACTTC.

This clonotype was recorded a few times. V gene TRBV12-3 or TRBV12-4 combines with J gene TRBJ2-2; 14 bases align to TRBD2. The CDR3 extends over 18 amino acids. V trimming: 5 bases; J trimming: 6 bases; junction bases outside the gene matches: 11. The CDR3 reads CASSPSSGLAGVAGELFF. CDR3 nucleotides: TGTGCCAGCAGTCCCTCCTCGGGACTAGCGGGAGTTGCCGGGGAGCTGTTTTTT.

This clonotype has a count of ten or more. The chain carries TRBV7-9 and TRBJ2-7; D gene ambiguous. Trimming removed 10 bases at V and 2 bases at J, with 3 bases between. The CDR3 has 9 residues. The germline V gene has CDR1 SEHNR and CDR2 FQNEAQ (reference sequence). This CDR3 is CAIPYEQYV. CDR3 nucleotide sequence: TGTGCCATTCCCTACGAGCAGTACGTC.

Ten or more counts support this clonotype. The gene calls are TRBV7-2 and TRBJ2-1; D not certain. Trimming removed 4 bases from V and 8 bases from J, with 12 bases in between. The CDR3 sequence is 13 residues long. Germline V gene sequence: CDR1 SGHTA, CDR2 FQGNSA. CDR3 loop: CASSSKAPYEQFF. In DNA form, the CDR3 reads TGTGCCAGCAGCTCTAAAGCCCCGTATGAGCAGTTCTTC. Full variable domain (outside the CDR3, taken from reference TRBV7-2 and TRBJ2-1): GAGVSQSPSNKVTEKGKDVELRCDPISGHTALYWYRQSLGQGLEFLIYFQGNSAPDKSGLPSDRFSAERTGGSVSTLTIQRTQQEDSAVYLCASSSKAPYEQFFGPGTRLTVL.

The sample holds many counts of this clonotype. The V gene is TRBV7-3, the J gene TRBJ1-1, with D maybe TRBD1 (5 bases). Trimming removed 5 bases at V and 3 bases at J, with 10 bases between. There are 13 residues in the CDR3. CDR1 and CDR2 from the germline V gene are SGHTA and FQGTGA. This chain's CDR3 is CASSPQGYTEAFF. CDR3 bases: TGTGCCAGCAGCCCCCAGGGCTACACTGAAGCTTTCTTT.

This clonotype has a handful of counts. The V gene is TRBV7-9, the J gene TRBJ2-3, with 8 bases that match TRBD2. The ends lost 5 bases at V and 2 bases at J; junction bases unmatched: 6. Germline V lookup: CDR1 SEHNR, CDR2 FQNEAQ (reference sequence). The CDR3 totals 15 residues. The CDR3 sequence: CASSDSGIPTDTQYF. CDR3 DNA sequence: TGTGCCAGCAGCGATAGCGGGATCCCCACAGATACGCAGTATTTT.

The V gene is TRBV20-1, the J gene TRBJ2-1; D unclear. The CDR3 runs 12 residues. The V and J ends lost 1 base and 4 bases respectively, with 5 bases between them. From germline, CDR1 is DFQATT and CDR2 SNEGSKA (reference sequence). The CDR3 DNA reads TGCAGTGCTAGAGGGGCTTACAATGAGCAGTTCTTC. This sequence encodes CSARGAYNEQFF.

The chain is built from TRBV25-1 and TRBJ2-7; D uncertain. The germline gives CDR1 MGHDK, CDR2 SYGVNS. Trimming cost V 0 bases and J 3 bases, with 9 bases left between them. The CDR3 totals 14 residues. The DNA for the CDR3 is TGTGCCAGCAGTGAATACGCCCGAGTCTACGAGCAGTACGTC. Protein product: CASSEYARVYEQYV.

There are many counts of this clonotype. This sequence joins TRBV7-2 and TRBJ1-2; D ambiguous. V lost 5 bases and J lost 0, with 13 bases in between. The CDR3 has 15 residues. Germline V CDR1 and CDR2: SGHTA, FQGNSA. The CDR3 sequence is CASSPYGLPNYGYTF. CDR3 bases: TGTGCCAGCAGCCCCTACGGATTACCTAACTATGGCTACACCTTC.

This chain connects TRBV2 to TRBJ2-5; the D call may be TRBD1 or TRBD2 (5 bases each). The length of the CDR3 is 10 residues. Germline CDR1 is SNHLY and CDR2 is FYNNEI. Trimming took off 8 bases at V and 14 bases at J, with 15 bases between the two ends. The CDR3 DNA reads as TGTGCCAGCTCTGGACGGGGCCCCTACTTC. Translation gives CASSGRGPYF.

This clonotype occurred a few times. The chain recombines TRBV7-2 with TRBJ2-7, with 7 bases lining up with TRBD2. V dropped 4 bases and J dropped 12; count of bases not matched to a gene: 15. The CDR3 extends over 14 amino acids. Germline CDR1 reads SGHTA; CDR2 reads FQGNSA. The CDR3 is CASSSPASGDRLYF. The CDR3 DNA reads TGTGCCAGCAGCTCCCCAGCTAGCGGCGATCGCCTGTACTTC. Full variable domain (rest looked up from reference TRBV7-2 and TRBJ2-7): GAGVSQSPSNKVTEKGKDVELRCDPISGHTALYWYRQSLGQGLEFLIYFQGNSAPDKSGLPSDRFSAERTGGSVSTLTIQRTQQEDSAVYLCASSSPASGDRLYFGPGTRLTVT.

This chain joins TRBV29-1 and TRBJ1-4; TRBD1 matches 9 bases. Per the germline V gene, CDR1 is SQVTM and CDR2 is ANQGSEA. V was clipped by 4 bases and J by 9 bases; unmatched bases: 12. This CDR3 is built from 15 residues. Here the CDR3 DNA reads TGCAGCGTTGCGTTCCCACAGGGGGCGATGAAAAAACTGTTTTTT. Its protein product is CSVAFPQGAMKKLFF.

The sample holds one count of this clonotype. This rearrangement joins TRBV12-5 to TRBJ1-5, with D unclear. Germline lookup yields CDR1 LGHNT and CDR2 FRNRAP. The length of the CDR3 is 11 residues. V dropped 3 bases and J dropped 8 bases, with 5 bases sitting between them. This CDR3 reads CASGFGEPQHF. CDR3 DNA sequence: TGTGCTAGTGGTTTTGGGGAGCCCCAGCATTTT.

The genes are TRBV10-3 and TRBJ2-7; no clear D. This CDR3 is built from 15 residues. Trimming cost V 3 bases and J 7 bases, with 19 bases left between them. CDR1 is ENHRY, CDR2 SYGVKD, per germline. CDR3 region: CAISDSGRSTREQYV. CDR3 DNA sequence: TGTGCCATCAGTGATAGTGGGCGGTCGACGAGGGAGCAGTACGTC.

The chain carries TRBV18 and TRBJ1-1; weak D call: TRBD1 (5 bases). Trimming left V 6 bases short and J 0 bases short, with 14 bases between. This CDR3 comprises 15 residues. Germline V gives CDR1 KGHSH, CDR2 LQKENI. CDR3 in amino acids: CASSPEGVLNTEAFF. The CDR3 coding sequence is TGTGCCAGCTCGCCCGAAGGGGTTCTGAACACTGAAGCTTTCTTT. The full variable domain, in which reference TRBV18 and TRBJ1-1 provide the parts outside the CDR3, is NAGVMQNPRHLVRRRGQEARLRCSPMKGHSHVYWYRQLPEEGLKFMVYLQKENIIDESGMPKERFSAEFPKEGPSILRIQQVVRGDSAAYFCASSPEGVLNTEAFFGQGTRLTVV.

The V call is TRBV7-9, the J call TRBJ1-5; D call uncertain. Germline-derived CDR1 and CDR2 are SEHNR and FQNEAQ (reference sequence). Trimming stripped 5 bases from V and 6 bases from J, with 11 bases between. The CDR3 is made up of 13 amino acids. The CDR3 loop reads CASSQDRSQPQHF. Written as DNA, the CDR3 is TGTGCCAGCAGCCAAGATCGCAGTCAGCCCCAGCATTTT.

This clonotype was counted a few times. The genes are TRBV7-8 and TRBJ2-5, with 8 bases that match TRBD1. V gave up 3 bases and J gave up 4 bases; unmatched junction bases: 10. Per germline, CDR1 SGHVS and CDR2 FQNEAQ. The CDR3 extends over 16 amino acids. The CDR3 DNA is TGTGCCAGCAGCTTCCTTGACAGGGGTCAGGGAGAGACCCAGTACTTC. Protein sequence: CASSFLDRGQGETQYF.

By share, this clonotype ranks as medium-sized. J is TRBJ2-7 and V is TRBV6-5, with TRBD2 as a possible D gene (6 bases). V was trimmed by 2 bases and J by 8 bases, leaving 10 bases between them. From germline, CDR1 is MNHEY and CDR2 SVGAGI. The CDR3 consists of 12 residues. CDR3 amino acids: CASSYRGGQQYF. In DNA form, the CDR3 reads TGTGCCAGCAGTTACCGGGGAGGCCAGCAGTACTTC.